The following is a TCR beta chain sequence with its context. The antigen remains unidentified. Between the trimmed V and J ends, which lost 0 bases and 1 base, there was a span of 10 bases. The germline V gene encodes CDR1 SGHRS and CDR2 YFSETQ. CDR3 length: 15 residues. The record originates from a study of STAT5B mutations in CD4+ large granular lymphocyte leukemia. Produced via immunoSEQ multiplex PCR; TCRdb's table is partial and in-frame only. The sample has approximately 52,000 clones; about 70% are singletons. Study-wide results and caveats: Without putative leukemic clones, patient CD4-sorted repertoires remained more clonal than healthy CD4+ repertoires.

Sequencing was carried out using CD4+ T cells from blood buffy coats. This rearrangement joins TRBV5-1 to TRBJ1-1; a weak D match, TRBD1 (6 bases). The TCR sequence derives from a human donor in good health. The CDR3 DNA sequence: TGCGCCAGCAGCTTGGGGGGGGCTACGAACACTGAAGCTTTCTTT. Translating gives CASSLGGATNTEAFF.